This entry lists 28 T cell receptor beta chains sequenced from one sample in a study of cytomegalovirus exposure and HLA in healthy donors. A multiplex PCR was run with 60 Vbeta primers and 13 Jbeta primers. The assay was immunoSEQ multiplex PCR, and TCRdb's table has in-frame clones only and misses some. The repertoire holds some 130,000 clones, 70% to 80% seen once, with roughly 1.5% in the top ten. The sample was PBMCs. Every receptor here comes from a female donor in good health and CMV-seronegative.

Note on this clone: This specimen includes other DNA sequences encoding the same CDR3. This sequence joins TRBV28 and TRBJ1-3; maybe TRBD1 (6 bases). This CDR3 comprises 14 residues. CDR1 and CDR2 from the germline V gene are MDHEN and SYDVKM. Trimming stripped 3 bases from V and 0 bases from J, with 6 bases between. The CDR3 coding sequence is TGTGCCAGCAGTTTGGACAGCTCTGGAAACACCATATATTTT. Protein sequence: CASSLDSSGNTIYF.

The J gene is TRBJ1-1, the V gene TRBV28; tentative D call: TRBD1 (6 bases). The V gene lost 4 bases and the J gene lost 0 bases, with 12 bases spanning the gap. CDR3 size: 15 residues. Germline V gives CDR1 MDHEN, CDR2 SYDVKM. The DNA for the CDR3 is TGTGCCAGCAGTTACACAGGGTTCATGAACACTGAAGCTTTCTTT. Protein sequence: CASSYTGFMNTEAFF.

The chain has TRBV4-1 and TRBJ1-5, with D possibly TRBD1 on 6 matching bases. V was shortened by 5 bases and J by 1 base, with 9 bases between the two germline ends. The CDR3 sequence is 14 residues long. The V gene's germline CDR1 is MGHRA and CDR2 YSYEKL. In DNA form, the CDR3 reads TGCGCCAGCAGCTGGCAGGGGAGCAATCAGCCCCAGCATTTT. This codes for CASSWQGSNQPQHF.

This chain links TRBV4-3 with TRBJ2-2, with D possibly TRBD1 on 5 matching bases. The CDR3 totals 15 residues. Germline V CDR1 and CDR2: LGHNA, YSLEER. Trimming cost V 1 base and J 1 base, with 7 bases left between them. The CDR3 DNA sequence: TGCGCCAGCAGCCAAGCAACAGGGAACACCGGGGAGCTGTTTTTT. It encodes CASSQATGNTGELFF.

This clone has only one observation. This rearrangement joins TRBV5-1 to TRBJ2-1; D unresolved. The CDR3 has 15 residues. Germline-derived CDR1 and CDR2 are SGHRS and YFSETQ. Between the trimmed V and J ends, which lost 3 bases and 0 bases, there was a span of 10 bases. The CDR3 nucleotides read TGCGCCAGCAGCTCCACAGCTTACTCCTACAATGAGCAGTTCTTC. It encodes CASSSTAYSYNEQFF.

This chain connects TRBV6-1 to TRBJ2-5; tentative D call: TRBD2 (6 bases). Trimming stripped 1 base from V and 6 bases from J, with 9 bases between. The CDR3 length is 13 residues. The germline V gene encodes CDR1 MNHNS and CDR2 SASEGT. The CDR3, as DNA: TGTGCCAGCAGTGAAGGGGGGGTCCAGACCCAGTACTTC. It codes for CASSEGGVQTQYF.

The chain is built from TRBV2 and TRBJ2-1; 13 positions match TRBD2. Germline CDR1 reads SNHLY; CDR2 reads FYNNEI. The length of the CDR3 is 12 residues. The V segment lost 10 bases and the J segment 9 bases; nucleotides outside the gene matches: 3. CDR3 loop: CATWTSGGEQFF. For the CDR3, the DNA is TGTGCCACTTGGACTAGCGGGGGTGAGCAGTTCTTC.

The CDR3 DNA reads TGCAGCGAGGGGGAGCCCAAGACGCAGTATTTT. Protein sequence: CSEGEPKTQYF. The chain combines TRBV20-1 with TRBJ2-3, with a possible D match to TRBD1 (6 bases). The CDR3 contains 11 residues. The germline V gene encodes CDR1 DFQATT and CDR2 SNEGSKA (reference sequence).

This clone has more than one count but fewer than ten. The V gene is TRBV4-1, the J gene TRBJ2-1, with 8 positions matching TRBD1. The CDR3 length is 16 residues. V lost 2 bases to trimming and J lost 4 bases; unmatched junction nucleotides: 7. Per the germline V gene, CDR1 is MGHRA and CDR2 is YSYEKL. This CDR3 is CASSQWTGKEYNEQFF. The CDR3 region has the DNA TGCGCCAGCAGCCAATGGACAGGGAAGGAATACAATGAGCAGTTCTTC.

CDR3 coding DNA: TGTGCCAGCGGGGCTATGGCGGGAGCAAAAGAGCAGTACTTC. This translates into CASGAMAGAKEQYF. The chain uses TRBV28 and TRBJ2-7, with 7 bases identical to TRBD2. CDR3 length: 14 amino acids. Per the germline V gene, CDR1 is MDHEN and CDR2 is SYDVKM. Losses at the gene ends were 8 bases for V and 7 bases for J; bases not matched to a gene: 14.

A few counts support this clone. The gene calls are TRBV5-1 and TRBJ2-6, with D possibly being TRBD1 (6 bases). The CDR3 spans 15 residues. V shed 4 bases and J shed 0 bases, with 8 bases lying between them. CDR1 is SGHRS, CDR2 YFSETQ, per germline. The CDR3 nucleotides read TGCGCCAGCAGCACAGGGCTCTCTGGGGCCAACGTCCTGACTTTC. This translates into CASSTGLSGANVLTF.

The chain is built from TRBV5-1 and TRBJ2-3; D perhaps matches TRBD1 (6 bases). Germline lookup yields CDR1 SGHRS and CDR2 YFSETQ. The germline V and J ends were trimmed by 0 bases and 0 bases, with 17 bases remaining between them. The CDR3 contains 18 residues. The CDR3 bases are TGCGCCAGCAGCTTGGGGGGGCGGATGGCCTCTAGCACAGATACGCAGTATTTT. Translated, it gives CASSLGGRMASSTDTQYF.

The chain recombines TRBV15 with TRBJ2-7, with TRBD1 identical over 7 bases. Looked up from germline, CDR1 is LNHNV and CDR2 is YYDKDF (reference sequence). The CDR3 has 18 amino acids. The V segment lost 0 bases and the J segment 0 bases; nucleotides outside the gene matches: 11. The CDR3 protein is CATSRDLGQDNPSYEQYF. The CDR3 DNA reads TGTGCCACCAGCAGAGATCTAGGACAGGACAATCCCTCCTACGAGCAGTACTTC. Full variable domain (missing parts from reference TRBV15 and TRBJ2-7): DAMVIQNPRYQVTQFGKPVTLSCSQTLNHNVMYWYQQKSSQAPKLLFHYYDKDFNNEADTPDNFQSRRPNTSFCFLDIRSPGLGDTAMYLCATSRDLGQDNPSYEQYFGPGTRLTVT.

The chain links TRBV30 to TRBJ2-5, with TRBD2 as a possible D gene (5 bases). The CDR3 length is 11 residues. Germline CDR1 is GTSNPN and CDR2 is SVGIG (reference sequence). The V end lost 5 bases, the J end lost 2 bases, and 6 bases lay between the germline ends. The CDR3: CAWGEQETQYF. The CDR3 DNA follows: TGTGCCTGGGGGGAGCAAGAGACCCAGTACTTC. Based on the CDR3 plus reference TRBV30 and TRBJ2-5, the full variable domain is SQTIHQWPATLVQPVGSPLSLECTVEGTSNPNLYWYRQAAGRGLQLLFYSVGIGQISSEVPQNLSASRPQDRQFILSSKKLLLSDSGFYLCAWGEQETQYFGPGTRLLVL.

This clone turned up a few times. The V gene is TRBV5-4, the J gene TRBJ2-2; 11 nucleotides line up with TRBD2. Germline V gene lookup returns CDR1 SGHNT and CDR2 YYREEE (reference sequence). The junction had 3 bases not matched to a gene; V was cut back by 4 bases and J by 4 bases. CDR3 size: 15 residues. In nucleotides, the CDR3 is TGTGCCAGCAGCCTTAGCGGGAGGGTCACCGGGGAGCTGTTTTTT. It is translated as CASSLSGRVTGELFF.

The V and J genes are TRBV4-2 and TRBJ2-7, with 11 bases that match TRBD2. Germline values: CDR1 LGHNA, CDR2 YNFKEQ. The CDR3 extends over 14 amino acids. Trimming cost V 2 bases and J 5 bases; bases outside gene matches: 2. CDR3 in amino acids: CASSQSGLADEQYF. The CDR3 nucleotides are TGTGCCAGCAGCCAATCGGGACTAGCGGACGAGCAGTACTTC.

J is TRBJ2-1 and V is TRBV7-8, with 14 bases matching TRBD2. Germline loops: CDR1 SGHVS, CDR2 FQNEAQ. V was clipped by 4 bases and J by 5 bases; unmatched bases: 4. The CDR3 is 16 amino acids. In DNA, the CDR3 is TGTGCCAGCAGCTATGGGACTAGCGGGAGCCACAATGAGCAGTTCTTC. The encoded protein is CASSYGTSGSHNEQFF.

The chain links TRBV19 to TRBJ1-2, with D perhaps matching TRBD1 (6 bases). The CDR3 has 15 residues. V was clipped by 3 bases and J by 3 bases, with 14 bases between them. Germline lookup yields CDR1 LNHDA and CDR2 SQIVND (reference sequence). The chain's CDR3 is CASSIWGTGYYGYTF. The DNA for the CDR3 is TGTGCCAGTAGTATCTGGGGTACAGGGTACTATGGCTACACCTTC.

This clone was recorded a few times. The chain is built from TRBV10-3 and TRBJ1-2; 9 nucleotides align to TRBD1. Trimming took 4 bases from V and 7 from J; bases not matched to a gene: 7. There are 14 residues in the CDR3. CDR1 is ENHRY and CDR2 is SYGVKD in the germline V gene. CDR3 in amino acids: CAISAPGQGSGYTF. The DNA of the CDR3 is TGTGCCATCAGTGCCCCCGGACAGGGGAGTGGCTACACCTTC.

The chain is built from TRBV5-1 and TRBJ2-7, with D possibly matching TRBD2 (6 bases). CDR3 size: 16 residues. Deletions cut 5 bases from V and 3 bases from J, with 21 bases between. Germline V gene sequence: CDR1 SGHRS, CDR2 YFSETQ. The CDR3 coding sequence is TGCGCCAGCAGTGACCCCCGGAGGGGAGGAGGCTACGAGCAGTACTTC. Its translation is CASSDPRRGGGYEQYF. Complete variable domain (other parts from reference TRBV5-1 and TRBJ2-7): KAGVTQTPRYLIKTRGQQVTLSCSPISGHRSVSWYQQTPGQGLQFLFEYFSETQRNKGNFPGRFSGRQFSNSRSEMNVSTLELGDSALYLCASSDPRRGGGYEQYFGPGTRLTVT.

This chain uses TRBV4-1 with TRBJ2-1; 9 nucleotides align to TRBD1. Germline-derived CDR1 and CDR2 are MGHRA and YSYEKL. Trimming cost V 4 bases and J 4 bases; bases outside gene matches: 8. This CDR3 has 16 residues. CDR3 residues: CASSREGTGRYNEQFF. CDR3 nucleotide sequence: TGCGCCAGCAGCCGAGAGGGGACAGGGAGATACAATGAGCAGTTCTTC.

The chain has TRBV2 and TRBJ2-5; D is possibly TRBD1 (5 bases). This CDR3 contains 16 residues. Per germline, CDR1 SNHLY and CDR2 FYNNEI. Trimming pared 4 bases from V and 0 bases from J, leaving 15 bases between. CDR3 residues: CASSVDSRTYQETQYF. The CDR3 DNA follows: TGTGCCAGCAGTGTAGATTCAAGGACATACCAAGAGACCCAGTACTTC.

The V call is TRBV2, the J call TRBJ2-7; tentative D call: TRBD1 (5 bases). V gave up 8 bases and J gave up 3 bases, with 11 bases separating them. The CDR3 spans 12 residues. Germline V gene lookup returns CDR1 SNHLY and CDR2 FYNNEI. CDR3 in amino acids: CASHDRGYEQYF. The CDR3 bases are TGTGCCAGCCACGACAGAGGCTACGAGCAGTACTTC.

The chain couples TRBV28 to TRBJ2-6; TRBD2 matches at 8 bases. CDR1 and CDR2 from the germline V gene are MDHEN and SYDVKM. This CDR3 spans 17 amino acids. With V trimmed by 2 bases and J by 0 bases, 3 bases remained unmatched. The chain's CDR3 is CASSLTSGASGANVLTF. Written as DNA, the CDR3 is TGTGCCAGCAGTTTAACTAGCGGTGCCTCTGGGGCCAACGTCCTGACTTTC.

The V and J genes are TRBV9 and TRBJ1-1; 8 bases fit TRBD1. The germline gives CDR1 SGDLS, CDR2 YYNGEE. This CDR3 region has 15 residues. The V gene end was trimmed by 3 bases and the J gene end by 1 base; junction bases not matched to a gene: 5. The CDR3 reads CASSEWTGTNTEAFF. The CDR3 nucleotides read TGTGCCAGCAGCGAGTGGACAGGGACGAACACTGAAGCTTTCTTT.

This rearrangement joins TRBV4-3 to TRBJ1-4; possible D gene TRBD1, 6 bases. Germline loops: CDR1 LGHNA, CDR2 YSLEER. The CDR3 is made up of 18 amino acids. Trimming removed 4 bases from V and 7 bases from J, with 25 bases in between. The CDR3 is CASSRRRFGGRRGEKLFF. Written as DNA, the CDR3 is TGCGCCAGCAGCCGACGACGTTTTGGGGGCCGGCGAGGTGAAAAACTGTTTTTT.

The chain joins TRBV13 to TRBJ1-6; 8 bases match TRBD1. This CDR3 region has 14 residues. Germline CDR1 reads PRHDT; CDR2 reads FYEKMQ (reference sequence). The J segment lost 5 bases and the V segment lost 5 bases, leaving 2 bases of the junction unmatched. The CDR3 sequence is CASSRTGNNSPLHF. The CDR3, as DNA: TGTGCCAGCAGCCGGACAGGGAATAATTCACCCCTCCACTTT.

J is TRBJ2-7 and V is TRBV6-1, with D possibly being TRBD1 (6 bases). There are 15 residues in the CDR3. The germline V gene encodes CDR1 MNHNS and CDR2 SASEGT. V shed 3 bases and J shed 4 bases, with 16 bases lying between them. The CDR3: CASSEGAGSSYEQYF. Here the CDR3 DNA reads TGTGCCAGCAGTGAGGGGGCAGGGTCTAGTTACGAGCAGTACTTC.